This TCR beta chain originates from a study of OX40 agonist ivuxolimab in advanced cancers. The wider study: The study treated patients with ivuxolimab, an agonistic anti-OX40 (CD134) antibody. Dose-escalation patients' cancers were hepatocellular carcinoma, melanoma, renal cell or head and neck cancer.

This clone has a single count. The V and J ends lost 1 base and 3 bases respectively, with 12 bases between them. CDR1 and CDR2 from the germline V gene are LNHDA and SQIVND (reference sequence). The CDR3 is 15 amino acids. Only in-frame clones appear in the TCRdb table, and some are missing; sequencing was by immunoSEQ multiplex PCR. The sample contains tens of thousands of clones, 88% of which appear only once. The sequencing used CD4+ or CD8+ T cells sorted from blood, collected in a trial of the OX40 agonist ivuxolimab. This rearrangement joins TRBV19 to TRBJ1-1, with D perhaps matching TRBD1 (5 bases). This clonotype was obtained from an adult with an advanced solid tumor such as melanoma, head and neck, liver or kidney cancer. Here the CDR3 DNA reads TGTGCCAGTAGTATAGTAGGGGCTTTGGACACTGAAGCTTTCTTT. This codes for CASSIVGALDTEAFF. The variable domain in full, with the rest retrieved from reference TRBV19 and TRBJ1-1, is DGGITQSPKYLFRKEGQNVTLSCEQNLNHDAMYWYRQDPGQGLRLIYYSQIVNDFQKGDIAEGYSVSREKKESFPLTVTSAQKNPTAFYLCASSIVGALDTEAFFGQGTRLTVV.